A single sample is the source of the 6 T cell receptor beta chains below, sequenced in a study of shared clonotypes between healthy human individuals (dated by TCRdb to about 2020). The library was built by means of the immunoSEQ multiplex PCR assay. Held by TCRdb, this immuneACCESS table contains in-frame sequences only and omits some clones. Under half of the omission traces to an unresolved V gene where checked; the cause of the rest is unknown. Within this sample are 2 million to 3 million clones, with approximately 94% of them counted one time only. The ten largest clones add up to around 0.4% of the sample. The sample taken for sequencing was naive CD4+ T cells from PBMCs. According to the study, the label for this sample's cell subset or site signals: CD45RA+ positively selected. These receptors were collected from a man younger than 30 in good health. Some clones in this sample may be carry-over from other donors' samples.

V gene TRBV2 combines with J gene TRBJ2-7; unclear D gene. Trimming removed 7 bases from V and 1 base from J, with 14 bases in between. Germline CDR1 reads SNHLY; CDR2 reads FYNNEI. The CDR3 contains 14 residues. The CDR3: CASIKAVTSYEQYF. The CDR3 region has the DNA TGTGCCAGCATTAAGGCCGTAACATCCTACGAGCAGTACTTC.

In nucleotides, the CDR3 is TGCGCCAGCAGGGGACAGTCTAGCACAGATACGCAGTATTTT. Translation: CASRGQSSTDTQYF. The chain uses TRBV5-1 and TRBJ2-3; 7 bases map to TRBD1. The CDR3 sequence is 14 residues long. The J segment lost 0 bases and the V segment lost 5 bases, leaving 3 bases of the junction unmatched. From germline, CDR1 is SGHRS and CDR2 YFSETQ.

The V gene is TRBV6-5, the J gene TRBJ1-1, with 8 bases fitting TRBD1. The germline CDR1 and CDR2 sequences are MNHEY and SVGAGI. Losses at the gene ends were 8 bases for V and 5 bases for J; bases not matched to a gene: 7. The CDR3 length is 13 residues. The CDR3 DNA reads TGTGCCAGCGGATTACAGGGGGAGACTGAAGCTTTCTTT. It yields the protein CASGLQGETEAFF.

The chain couples TRBV5-1 to TRBJ2-2; 7 nucleotides line up with TRBD2. The CDR3 runs 14 residues. CDR1 and CDR2 from the germline V gene are SGHRS and YFSETQ. Trimming cost V 0 bases and J 6 bases; bases outside gene matches: 2. In DNA, the CDR3 is TGCGCCAGCAGCTTGGATCTAGCGGCCGGGGAGCTGTTTTTT. Translated, it gives CASSLDLAAGELFF.

V and J are TRBV5-4 and TRBJ1-3, with a weak D call TRBD1 (5 bases). The CDR3 has 16 amino acids. V lost 4 bases and J 0 bases, leaving 14 bases between the germline ends. Germline lookup yields CDR1 SGHNT and CDR2 YYREEE (reference sequence). In DNA, the CDR3 is TGTGCCAGCAGCACAGCCGGGGCCAACTCTGGAAACACCATATATTTT. This codes for CASSTAGANSGNTIYF.

Turning to this clone: Other DNA sequences in this specimen translate into the identical CDR3. The genes are TRBV28 and TRBJ2-7; 14 bases match TRBD2. The V gene's germline CDR1 is MDHEN and CDR2 SYDVKM. CDR3 size: 15 residues. Unmatched junction bases numbered 6, after V lost 5 bases and J lost 6 bases. CDR3 DNA sequence: TGTGCCAGCAGTCCGGGACTAGCGGGAGCTAGCGAGCAGTACTTC. It codes for CASSPGLAGASEQYF.